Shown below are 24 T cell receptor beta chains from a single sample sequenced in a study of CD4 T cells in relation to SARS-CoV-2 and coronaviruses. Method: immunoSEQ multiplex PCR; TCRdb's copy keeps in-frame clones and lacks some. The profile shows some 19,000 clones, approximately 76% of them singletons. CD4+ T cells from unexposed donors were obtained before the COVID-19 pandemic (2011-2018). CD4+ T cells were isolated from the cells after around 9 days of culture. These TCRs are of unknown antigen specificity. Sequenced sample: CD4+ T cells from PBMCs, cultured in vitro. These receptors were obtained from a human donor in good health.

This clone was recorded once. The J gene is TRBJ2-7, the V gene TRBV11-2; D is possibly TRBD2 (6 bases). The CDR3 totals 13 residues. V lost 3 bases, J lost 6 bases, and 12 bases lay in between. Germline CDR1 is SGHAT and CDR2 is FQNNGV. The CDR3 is CASSLQRVGEQYF. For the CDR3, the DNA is TGTGCCAGCAGCTTGCAGCGGGTAGGCGAGCAGTACTTC.

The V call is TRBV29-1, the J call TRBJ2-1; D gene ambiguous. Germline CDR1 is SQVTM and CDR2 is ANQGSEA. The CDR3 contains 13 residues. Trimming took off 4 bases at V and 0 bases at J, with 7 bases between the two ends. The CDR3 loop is CSVALTSYNEQFF. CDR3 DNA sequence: TGCAGCGTTGCACTTACCTCCTACAATGAGCAGTTCTTC.

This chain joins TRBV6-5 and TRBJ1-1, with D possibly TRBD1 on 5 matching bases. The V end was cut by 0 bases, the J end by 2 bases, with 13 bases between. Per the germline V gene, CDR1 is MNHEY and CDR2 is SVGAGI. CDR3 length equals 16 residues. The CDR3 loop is CASSYSRDSFNTEAFF. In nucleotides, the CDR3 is TGTGCCAGCAGTTACTCGAGAGACAGCTTCAACACTGAAGCTTTCTTT.

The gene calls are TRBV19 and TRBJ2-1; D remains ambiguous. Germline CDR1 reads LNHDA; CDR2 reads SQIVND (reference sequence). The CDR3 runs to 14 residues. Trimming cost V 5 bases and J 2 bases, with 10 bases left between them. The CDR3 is CASSDTLTYNEQFF. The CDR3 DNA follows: TGTGCCAGTAGTGATACCCTTACCTACAATGAGCAGTTCTTC.

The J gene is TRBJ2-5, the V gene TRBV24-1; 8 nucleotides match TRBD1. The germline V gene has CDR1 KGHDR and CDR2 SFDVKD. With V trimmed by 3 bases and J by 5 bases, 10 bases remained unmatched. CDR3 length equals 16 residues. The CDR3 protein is CATSDMRDRGGETQYF. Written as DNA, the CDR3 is TGTGCCACCAGTGATATGAGAGACAGGGGCGGTGAGACCCAGTACTTC.

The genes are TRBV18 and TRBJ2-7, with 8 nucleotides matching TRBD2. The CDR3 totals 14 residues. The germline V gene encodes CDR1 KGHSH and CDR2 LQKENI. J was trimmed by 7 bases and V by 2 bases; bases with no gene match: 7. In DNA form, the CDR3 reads TGTGCCAGCTCACCAAAAGCGGGAGTTGGGGAGCAGTACTTC. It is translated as CASSPKAGVGEQYF.

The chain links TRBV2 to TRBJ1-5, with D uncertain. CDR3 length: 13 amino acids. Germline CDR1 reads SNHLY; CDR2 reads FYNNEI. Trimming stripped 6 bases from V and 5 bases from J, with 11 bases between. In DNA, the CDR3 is TGTGCCAGCAGCGCGACTCCTTATCAGCCCCAGCATTTT. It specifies CASSATPYQPQHF.

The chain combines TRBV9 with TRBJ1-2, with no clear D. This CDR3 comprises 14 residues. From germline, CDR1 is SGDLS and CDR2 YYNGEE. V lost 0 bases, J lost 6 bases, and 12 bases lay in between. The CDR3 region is CASSVAAGLDGYTF. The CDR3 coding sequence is TGTGCCAGCAGCGTAGCTGCGGGGTTAGATGGCTACACCTTC.

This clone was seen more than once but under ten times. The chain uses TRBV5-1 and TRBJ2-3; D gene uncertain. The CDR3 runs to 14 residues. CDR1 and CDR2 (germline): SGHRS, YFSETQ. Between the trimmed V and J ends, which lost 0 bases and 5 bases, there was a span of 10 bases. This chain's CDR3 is CASSLAWSGDTQYF. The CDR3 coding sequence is TGCGCCAGCAGCTTGGCCTGGTCTGGAGATACGCAGTATTTT.

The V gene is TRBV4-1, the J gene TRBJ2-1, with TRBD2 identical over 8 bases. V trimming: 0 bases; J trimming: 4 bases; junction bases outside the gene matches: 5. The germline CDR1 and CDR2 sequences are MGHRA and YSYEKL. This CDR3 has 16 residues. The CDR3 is CASSQEIAGLYNEQFF. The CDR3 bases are TGCGCCAGCAGCCAAGAGATAGCGGGATTGTACAATGAGCAGTTCTTC.

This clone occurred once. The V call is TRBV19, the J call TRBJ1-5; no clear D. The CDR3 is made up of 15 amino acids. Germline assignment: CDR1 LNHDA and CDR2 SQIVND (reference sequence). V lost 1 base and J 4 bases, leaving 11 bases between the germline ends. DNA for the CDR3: TGTGCCAGTAGTATAGTACCGTCGCGAAATCAGCCCCAGCATTTT. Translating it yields CASSIVPSRNQPQHF.

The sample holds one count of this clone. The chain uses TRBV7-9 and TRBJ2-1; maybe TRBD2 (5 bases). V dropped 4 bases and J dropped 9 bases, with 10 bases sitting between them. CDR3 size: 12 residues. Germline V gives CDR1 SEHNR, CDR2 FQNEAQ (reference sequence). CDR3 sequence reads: CASSSLRGEQFF. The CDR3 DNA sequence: TGTGCCAGCAGCTCCCTCCGGGGTGAGCAGTTCTTC.

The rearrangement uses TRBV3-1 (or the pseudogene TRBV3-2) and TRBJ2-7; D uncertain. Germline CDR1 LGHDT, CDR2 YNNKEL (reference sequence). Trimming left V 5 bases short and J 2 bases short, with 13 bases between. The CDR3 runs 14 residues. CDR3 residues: CASSTPGSTYEQYF. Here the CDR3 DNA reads TGTGCCAGCAGCACCCCAGGATCGACCTACGAGCAGTACTTC.

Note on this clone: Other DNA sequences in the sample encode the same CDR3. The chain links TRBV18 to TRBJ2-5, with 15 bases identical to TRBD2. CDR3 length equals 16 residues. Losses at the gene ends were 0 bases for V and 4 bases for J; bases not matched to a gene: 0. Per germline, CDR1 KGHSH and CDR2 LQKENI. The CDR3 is CASSPPGLAGGETQYF. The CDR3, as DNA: TGTGCCAGCTCACCACCGGGACTAGCGGGAGGAGAGACCCAGTACTTC.

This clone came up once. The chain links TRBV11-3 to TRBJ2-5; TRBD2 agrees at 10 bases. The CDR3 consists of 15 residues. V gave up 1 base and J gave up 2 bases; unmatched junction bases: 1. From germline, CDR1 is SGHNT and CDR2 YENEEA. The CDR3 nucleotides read TGTGCCAGCAGCTTAGGGACTAGCGGACAAGAGACCCAGTACTTC. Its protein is CASSLGTSGQETQYF.

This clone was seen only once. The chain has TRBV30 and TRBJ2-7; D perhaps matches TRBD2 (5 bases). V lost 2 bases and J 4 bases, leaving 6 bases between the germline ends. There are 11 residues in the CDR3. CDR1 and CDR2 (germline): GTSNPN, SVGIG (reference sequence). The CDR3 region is CAWSSGYEQYF. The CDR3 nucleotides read TGTGCCTGGAGTTCGGGGTACGAGCAGTACTTC.

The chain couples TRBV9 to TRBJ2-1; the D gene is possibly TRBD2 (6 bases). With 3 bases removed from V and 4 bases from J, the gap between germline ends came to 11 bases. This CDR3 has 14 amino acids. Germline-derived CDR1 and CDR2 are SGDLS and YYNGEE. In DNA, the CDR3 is TGTGCCAGCAGCGACGGGACTCGGTACAATGAGCAGTTCTTC. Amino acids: CASSDGTRYNEQFF.

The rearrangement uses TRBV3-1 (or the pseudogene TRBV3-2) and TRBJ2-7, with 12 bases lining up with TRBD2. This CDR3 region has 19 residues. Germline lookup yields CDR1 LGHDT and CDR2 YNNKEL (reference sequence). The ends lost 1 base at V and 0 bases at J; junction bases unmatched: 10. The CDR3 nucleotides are TGTGCCAGCAGCCAAGGGCTTCTAGCGGGAGGGCAGACCTCCTACGAGCAGTACTTC. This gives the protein CASSQGLLAGGQTSYEQYF.

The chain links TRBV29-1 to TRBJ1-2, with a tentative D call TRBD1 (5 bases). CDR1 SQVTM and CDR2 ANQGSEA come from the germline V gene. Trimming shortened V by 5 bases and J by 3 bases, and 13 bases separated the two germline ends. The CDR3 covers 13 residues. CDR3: CSVKAGIDYGYTF. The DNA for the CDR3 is TGCAGCGTTAAGGCAGGGATAGACTATGGCTACACCTTC.

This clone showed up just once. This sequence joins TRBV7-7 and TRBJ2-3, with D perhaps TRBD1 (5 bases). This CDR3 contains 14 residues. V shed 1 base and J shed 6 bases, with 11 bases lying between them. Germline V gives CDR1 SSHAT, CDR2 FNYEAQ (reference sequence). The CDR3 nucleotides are TGTGCCAGCAGCTTAGAAGGGGTTGGGGATACGCAGTATTTT. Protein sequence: CASSLEGVGDTQYF.

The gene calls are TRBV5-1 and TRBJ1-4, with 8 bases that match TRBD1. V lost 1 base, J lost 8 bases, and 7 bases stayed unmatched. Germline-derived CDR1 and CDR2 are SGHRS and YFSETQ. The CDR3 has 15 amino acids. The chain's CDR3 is CASSLRQGAGEKLFF. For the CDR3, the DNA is TGCGCCAGCAGCTTGAGGCAGGGGGCGGGCGAAAAACTGTTTTTT.

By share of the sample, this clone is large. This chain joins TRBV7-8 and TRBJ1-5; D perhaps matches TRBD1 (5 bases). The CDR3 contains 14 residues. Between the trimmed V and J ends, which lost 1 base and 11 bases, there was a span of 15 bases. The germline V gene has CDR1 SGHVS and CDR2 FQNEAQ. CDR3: CASSLDPGAPAQHF. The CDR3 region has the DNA TGTGCCAGCAGCTTAGATCCCGGGGCCCCGGCCCAGCATTTT.

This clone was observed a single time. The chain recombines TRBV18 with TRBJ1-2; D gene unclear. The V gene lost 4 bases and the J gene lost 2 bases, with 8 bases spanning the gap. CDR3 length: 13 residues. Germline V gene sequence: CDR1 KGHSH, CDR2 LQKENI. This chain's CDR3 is CASSREPNYGYTF. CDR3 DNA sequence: TGTGCCAGCTCACGGGAGCCCAACTATGGCTACACCTTC.

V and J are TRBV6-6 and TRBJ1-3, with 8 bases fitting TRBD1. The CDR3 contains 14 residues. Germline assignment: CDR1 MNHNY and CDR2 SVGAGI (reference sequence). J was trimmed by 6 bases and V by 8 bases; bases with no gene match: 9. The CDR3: CASFRTGFLNTIYF. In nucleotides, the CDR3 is TGTGCCAGCTTCCGGACAGGGTTTCTAAACACCATATATTTT.